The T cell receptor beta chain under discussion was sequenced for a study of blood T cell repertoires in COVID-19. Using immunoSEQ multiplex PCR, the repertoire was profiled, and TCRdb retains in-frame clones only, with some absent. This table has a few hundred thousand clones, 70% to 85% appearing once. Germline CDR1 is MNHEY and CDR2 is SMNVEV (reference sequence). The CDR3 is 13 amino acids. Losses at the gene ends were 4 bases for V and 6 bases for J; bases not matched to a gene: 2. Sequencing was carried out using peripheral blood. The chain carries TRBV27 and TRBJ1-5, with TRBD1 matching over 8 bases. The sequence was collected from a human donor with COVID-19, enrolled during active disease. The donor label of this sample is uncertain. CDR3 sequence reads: CASSSTGVQPQHF. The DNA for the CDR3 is TGTGCCAGCAGTTCGACAGGGGTTCAGCCCCAGCATTTT.